These T cell receptor beta chains were read from a single sample in a study of post-analysis software for immune sequencing data. TCRdb itself ran the PCR reads through MiXCR, one entry per CDR3 protein. The sample contains roughly 600,000 distinct CDR3 sequences, roughly 46% of which appear only once. The source material was blood. The receptors stem from a girl aged 10 to 17 with multiple sclerosis. Both conserved end residues are part of each CDR3. The order of the fields is CDR3 protein, CDR3 DNA, J gene, V gene, D gene, clone size. The D gene is left open where the match is weak. Clone size is not always given. Where it is, it says once, few, many or a class for expanded clones.

CDR3aa: CASSGWTGGNEQFF
CDR3nt: TGTGCCAGCAGCGGTTGGACAGGCGGCAATGAGCAGTTCTTC
j_gene: TRBJ2-1
v_gene: TRBV9
d_gene: TRBD1
abundance: NA

CDR3aa: CASSLTSGGSNTGELFF
CDR3nt: TGCGCCAGCAGCTTGACTAGCGGGGGCTCGAACACCGGGGAGCTGTTTTTT
j_gene: TRBJ2-2
v_gene: TRBV5-1
d_gene: TRBD2
abundance: NA

CDR3aa: CASSSRLRGLRYTGELFF
CDR3nt: TGTGCCAGCAGCTCTCGACTGCGGGGCCTGAGGTACACCGGGGAGCTGTTTTTT
j_gene: TRBJ2-2
v_gene: TRBV21-1
d_gene: NA
abundance: NA

CDR3aa: CASSGNLGQGATDTQYF
CDR3nt: TGTGCCAGCAGTGGAAACCTAGGACAGGGGGCTACAGATACGCAGTATTTT
j_gene: TRBJ2-3
v_gene: TRBV25-1
d_gene: TRBD1
abundance: once

CDR3aa: CASSPELNYGYTF
CDR3nt: TGCGCCAGCAGCCCAGAACTGAACTATGGCTACACCTTC
j_gene: TRBJ1-2
v_gene: TRBV5-1
d_gene: NA
abundance: few

CDR3aa: CASSRIVPIEQYF
CDR3nt: TGCGCCAGCAGCCGCATTGTCCCGATCGAGCAGTACTTC
j_gene: TRBJ2-7
v_gene: TRBV4-1
d_gene: NA
abundance: few

CDR3aa: CASKGAVNSEAFF
CDR3nt: TGTGCCAGCAAGGGGGCGGTGAACTCTGAAGCTTTCTTT
j_gene: TRBJ1-1
v_gene: TRBV12-3/TRBV12-4
d_gene: TRBD1
abundance: NA

CDR3aa: CAWSETPDGYTF
CDR3nt: TGTGCCTGGAGTGAAACCCCGGATGGCTACACCTTC
j_gene: TRBJ1-2
v_gene: TRBV30
d_gene: NA
abundance: NA

CDR3aa: CASSPGRGSDGYTF
CDR3nt: TGCGCCAGCAGTCCCGGCAGGGGAAGCGATGGCTACACCTTC
j_gene: TRBJ1-2
v_gene: TRBV5-1
d_gene: NA
abundance: NA

CDR3aa: CASSLGQGIGEQYF
CDR3nt: TGTGCCAGCAGTCTGGGACAGGGAATAGGCGAGCAGTACTTC
j_gene: TRBJ2-7
v_gene: TRBV9
d_gene: TRBD1
abundance: NA

CDR3aa: CSVEENRGRRSYEQYF
CDR3nt: TGCAGCGTTGAAGAGAACAGGGGGAGAAGGTCCTACGAGCAGTACTTC
j_gene: TRBJ2-7
v_gene: TRBV29-1
d_gene: TRBD1
abundance: NA

CDR3aa: CATSDPGRGSPDTQYF
CDR3nt: TGTGCCACCAGTGACCCGGGGCGAGGCTCTCCAGATACGCAGTATTTT
j_gene: TRBJ2-3
v_gene: TRBV24-1
d_gene: NA
abundance: NA

CDR3aa: CASRLSGTTYEQYF
CDR3nt: TGCGCCAGCAGACTGAGCGGGACAACCTACGAGCAGTACTTC
j_gene: TRBJ2-7
v_gene: TRBV5-1
d_gene: NA
abundance: NA

CDR3aa: CASRGLAGVKDTQYF
CDR3nt: TGTGCCAGCAGGGGACTAGCGGGAGTGAAAGATACGCAGTATTTT
j_gene: TRBJ2-3
v_gene: TRBV12-3/TRBV12-4
d_gene: TRBD2
abundance: few